This record concerns one T cell receptor beta chain sequence. The V gene's germline CDR1 is SGHAT and CDR2 FQNNGV. This CDR3 comprises 13 residues. Trimming removed 1 base at V and 11 bases at J, with 11 bases between. The sample comes from a study of blood T cell repertoires in COVID-19. Authors' processing steps: Estimated nucleated cell counts came from reference gene primer amplification. Profiled with immunoSEQ multiplex PCR; TCRdb holds only in-frame clones, not every one. The D gene and trimming were derived from the DNA, and the V and J assignments and clone size from that table. The profile covers under 250,000 clones, with approximately 80% appearing a single time and approximately 5.1% taken by the ten largest.

The clonotype originates from a woman aged 60-75 years who had recovered from COVID-19. What was sequenced was peripheral blood. The V gene is TRBV11-2, the J gene TRBJ1-4; the D is unclear. CDR3 protein: CASSLVEERKLFF. CDR3 nucleotides: TGTGCCAGCAGCTTAGTAGAGGAACGGAAACTGTTTTTT.